One and the same sample provided the 18 T cell receptor beta chains below, sequenced in a study of control samples from healthy donors and cancer patients. TCRdb's table, derived via immunoSEQ multiplex PCR, lists solely in-frame clones and lacks some. The data hold some 80,000 clones, with roughly 89% observed a single time. The source material was blood. The receptors derive from a man aged 50 to 60 in good health.

This clone was seen many times. The rearrangement joins TRBV12-3 or TRBV12-4 to TRBJ1-2, with D tentatively TRBD1 (5 bases). This CDR3 spans 13 amino acids. V dropped 5 bases and J dropped 0 bases, with 7 bases sitting between them. The CDR3 loop is CASSPTANYGYTF. In nucleotides, the CDR3 is TGTGCCAGCAGTCCGACAGCTAACTATGGCTACACCTTC.

CDR3: CASSQELRSGGAYEQYF. The CDR3 region has the DNA TGTGCCAGCAGCCAAGAATTGAGAAGCGGGGGAGCCTACGAGCAGTACTTC. The chain carries TRBV4-2 and TRBJ2-7; 8 bases match TRBD2. J gave up 2 bases and V 0 bases, and 9 bases lay outside the gene matches. The CDR3 runs 17 residues. Germline loops: CDR1 LGHNA, CDR2 YNFKEQ.

A word on this clone: Other DNA variants within this sample encode the same CDR3. The rearrangement joins TRBV27 to TRBJ1-2; 7 bases fit TRBD1. V lost 4 bases, J lost 4 bases, and 12 bases stayed unmatched. This CDR3 has 16 residues. The germline V gene has CDR1 MNHEY and CDR2 SMNVEV (reference sequence). The CDR3 DNA sequence: TGTGCCAGCAGTTCCGCCAGGGGGGGGGAGGGCTATGGCTACACCTTC. Amino acids: CASSSARGGEGYGYTF.

The V and J genes are TRBV7-3 and TRBJ2-7; D is unclear. The CDR3 is made up of 15 amino acids. The V end lost 1 base, the J end lost 3 bases, and 13 bases lay between the germline ends. Germline loops: CDR1 SGHTA, CDR2 FQGTGA. The CDR3 sequence is CASSLMVGPNYEQYF. The CDR3, as DNA: TGTGCCAGCAGCTTAATGGTCGGCCCCAACTACGAGCAGTACTTC.

The J gene is TRBJ2-2, the V gene TRBV6-5; 7 positions match TRBD1. The CDR3 has 15 amino acids. The junction had 5 bases not matched to a gene; V was cut back by 6 bases and J by 1 base. From germline, CDR1 is MNHEY and CDR2 SVGAGI. The CDR3 DNA follows: TGTGCCAGCAGCCGACAGGGCAGGAACACCGGGGAGCTGTTTTTT. It specifies CASSRQGRNTGELFF.

The chain combines TRBV21-1 with TRBJ1-1. TRBV21-1 is a known pseudogene. The CDR3 covers 13 residues. DNA of the CDR3: TGTGCCAGCAGCAAAGGTGAGGGATGTAAAGCTTTCTTT. This sequence encodes CASSKGEGCKAFF.

This chain uses TRBV30 with TRBJ2-6; 12 positions match TRBD1. Germline V gene sequence: CDR1 GTSNPN, CDR2 SVGIG (reference sequence). This CDR3 has 18 residues. After removal of 4 bases from V and 4 bases from J, the junction contained 11 bases not matched to a gene. The CDR3 loop reads CAWTRDRGPQSGANVLTF. DNA for the CDR3: TGTGCCTGGACCCGGGACAGGGGGCCCCAGAGCGGGGCCAACGTCCTGACTTTC. The variable domain in full, with the rest retrieved from reference TRBV30 and TRBJ2-6, is SQTIHQWPATLVQPVGSPLSLECTVEGTSNPNLYWYRQAAGRGLQLLFYSVGIGQISSEVPQNLSASRPQDRQFILSSKKLLLSDSGFYLCAWTRDRGPQSGANVLTFGAGSRLTVL.

The chain employs TRBV30 and TRBJ1-2; D is possibly TRBD1 (5 bases). Germline assignment: CDR1 GTSNPN and CDR2 SVGIG (reference sequence). V lost 3 bases to trimming and J lost 4 bases, with 15 bases between them. The CDR3 has 14 amino acids. CDR3 in amino acids: CAWRGLPRSYGYTF. The CDR3 DNA reads TGTGCCTGGAGGGGGCTTCCAAGATCCTATGGCTACACCTTC.

This chain connects TRBV3-1 (or the pseudogene TRBV3-2) to TRBJ1-3, with a tentative D call TRBD1 (5 bases). The CDR3 is 18 amino acids. V lost 1 base, J lost 1 base, and 17 bases lay in between. CDR1 LGHDT and CDR2 YNNKEL come from the germline V gene (reference sequence). The DNA for the CDR3 is TGTGCCAGCAGCCAAGGTTATGCCAGGGTGGGTTCTGGAAACACCATATATTTT. It encodes CASSQGYARVGSGNTIYF.

The gene calls are TRBV5-4 and TRBJ2-1, with 8 bases fitting TRBD2. J was trimmed by 6 bases and V by 0 bases; bases with no gene match: 5. CDR1 is SGHNT and CDR2 is YYREEE in the germline V gene (reference sequence). CDR3 length: 15 amino acids. This chain's CDR3 is CASSLGVAGINEQFF. CDR3 DNA sequence: TGTGCCAGCAGCTTGGGGGTAGCGGGGATCAATGAGCAGTTCTTC.

J is TRBJ2-1 and V is TRBV6-5; 9 bases map to TRBD2. Per germline, CDR1 MNHEY and CDR2 SVGAGI. V was pared by 6 bases and J by 8 bases, with 8 bases of the junction left unmatched. This CDR3 has 14 residues. The chain's CDR3 is CASRLAGAIDEQFF. The CDR3 nucleotides are TGTGCCAGCAGATTAGCGGGGGCAATCGATGAGCAGTTCTTC.

This clone was seen only once. The rearrangement joins TRBV5-1 to TRBJ2-2; D is ambiguous. V was pared by 0 bases and J by 0 bases, with 6 bases between. The length of the CDR3 is 15 residues. From germline, CDR1 is SGHRS and CDR2 YFSETQ. This CDR3 is CASSLARSNTGELFF. The CDR3 DNA reads TGCGCCAGCAGCTTGGCCCGCTCGAACACCGGGGAGCTGTTTTTT.

The rearrangement links TRBV11-2 to TRBJ2-7; no clear D gene. V dropped 0 bases and J dropped 3 bases, with 9 bases sitting between them. The CDR3 has 14 residues. Germline loops: CDR1 SGHAT, CDR2 FQNNGV. The CDR3 coding sequence is TGTGCCAGCAGCTTAGACGTGGCTAACTACGAGCAGTACTTC. Translating gives CASSLDVANYEQYF.

This chain uses TRBV19 with TRBJ1-1; 8 bases agree with TRBD1. Germline V lookup: CDR1 LNHDA, CDR2 SQIVND (reference sequence). This CDR3 is 14 amino acids long. V shed 0 bases and J 8 bases; nucleotides not matched to a gene: 5. The DNA for the CDR3 is TGTGCCAGTAGTATAGATACAGGGGGGCTAGAAGCTTTCTTT. Residues: CASSIDTGGLEAFF.

The rearrangement uses TRBV10-1 and TRBJ2-7; either TRBD1 or TRBD2 may supply D (5 bases each). CDR1 and CDR2 (germline): WNHNN, SYGVQD (reference sequence). V dropped 0 bases and J dropped 2 bases, with 17 bases sitting between them. The CDR3 extends over 17 amino acids. The CDR3 region is CASSESRVEAGTYEQYF. The CDR3 bases are TGCGCCAGCAGTGAGTCGAGGGTTGAGGCAGGGACCTACGAGCAGTACTTC.

The chain links TRBV6-5 to TRBJ1-2; 9 positions match TRBD1. The V gene end was trimmed by 6 bases and the J gene end by 8 bases; junction bases not matched to a gene: 7. Germline V gives CDR1 MNHEY, CDR2 SVGAGI. CDR3 length: 13 amino acids. The CDR3 protein is CASRQRTGEGYTF. The CDR3 DNA sequence: TGTGCCAGCAGGCAGAGGACAGGGGAAGGCTACACCTTC.

The chain employs TRBV2 and TRBJ1-4; a possible D gene is TRBD1 (5 bases). Looked up from germline, CDR1 is SNHLY and CDR2 is FYNNEI. V lost 7 bases and J lost 7, with 10 bases in between. The CDR3 totals 12 residues. The CDR3 coding sequence is TGTGCCAGCATGGGGGTAGCTGAAAAACTGTTTTTT. This codes for CASMGVAEKLFF.

This chain links TRBV10-3 with TRBJ1-2; 8 bases align to TRBD1. This CDR3 is 13 amino acids long. Trimming cost V 11 bases and J 6 bases; bases outside gene matches: 11. From germline, CDR1 is ENHRY and CDR2 SYGVKD. Here the CDR3 DNA reads TGTGCCTTCCGGGGACAGGTAGGGCATGGCTACACCTTC. It codes for CAFRGQVGHGYTF.